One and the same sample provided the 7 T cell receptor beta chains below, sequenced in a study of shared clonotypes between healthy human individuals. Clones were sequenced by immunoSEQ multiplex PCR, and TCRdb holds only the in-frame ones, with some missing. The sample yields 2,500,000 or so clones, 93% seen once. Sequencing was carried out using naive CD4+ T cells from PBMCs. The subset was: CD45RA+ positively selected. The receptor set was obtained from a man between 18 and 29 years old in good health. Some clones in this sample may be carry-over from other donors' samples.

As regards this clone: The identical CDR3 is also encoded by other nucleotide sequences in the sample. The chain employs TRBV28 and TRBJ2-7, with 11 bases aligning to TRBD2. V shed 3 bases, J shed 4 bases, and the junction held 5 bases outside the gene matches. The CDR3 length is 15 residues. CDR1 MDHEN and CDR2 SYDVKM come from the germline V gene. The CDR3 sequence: CASSFLSSGRYEQYF. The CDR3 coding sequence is TGTGCCAGCAGTTTTCTATCTAGCGGGAGGTACGAGCAGTACTTC.

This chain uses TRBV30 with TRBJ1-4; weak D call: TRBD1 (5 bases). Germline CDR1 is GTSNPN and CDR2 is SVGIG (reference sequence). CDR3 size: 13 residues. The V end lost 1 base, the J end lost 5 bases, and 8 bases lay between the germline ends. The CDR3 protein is CAWSGQNNEKLFF. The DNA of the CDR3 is TGTGCCTGGAGTGGACAGAACAATGAAAAACTGTTTTTT.

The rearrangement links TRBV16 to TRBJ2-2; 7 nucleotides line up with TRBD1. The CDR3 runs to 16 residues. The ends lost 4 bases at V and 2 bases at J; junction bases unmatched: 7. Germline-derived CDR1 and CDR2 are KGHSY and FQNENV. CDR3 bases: TGTGCCAGCAGCCCACGAAGGGACAGTAACACCGGGGAGCTGTTTTTT. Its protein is CASSPRRDSNTGELFF.

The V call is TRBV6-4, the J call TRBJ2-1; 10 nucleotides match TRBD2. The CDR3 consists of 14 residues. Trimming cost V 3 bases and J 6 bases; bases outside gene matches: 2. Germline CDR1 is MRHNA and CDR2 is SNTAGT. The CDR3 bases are TGTGCCAGCAGTGAATCTAGCGGGAGCAATGAGCAGTTCTTC. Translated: CASSESSGSNEQFF.

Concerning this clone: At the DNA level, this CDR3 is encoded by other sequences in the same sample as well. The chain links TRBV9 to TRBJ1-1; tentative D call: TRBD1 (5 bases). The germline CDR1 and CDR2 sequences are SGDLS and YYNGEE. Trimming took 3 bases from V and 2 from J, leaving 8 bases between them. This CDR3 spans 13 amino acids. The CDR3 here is CASSEGLNTEAFF. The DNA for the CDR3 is TGTGCCAGCAGCGAGGGACTCAACACTGAAGCTTTCTTT.

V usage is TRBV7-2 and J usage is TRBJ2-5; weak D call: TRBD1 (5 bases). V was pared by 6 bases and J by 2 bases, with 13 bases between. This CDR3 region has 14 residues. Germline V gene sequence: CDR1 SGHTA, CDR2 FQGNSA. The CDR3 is CASRSGPSQETQYF. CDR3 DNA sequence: TGTGCCAGCAGGTCAGGGCCGTCACAAGAGACCCAGTACTTC. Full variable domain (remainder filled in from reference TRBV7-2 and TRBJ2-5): GAGVSQSPSNKVTEKGKDVELRCDPISGHTALYWYRQSLGQGLEFLIYFQGNSAPDKSGLPSDRFSAERTGGSVSTLTIQRTQQEDSAVYLCASRSGPSQETQYFGPGTRLLVL.

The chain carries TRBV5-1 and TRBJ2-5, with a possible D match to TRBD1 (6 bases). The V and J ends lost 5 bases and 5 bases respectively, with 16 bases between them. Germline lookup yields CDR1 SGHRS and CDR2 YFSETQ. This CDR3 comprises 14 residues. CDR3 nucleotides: TGCGCCAGCAGGCTACGGCAGGGGTACGAGACCCAGTACTTC. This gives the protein CASRLRQGYETQYF.